These T cell receptor beta chains were read from a single sample in a study of T cells in Graves' hyperthyroidism and ophthalmopathy. TCRdb redid the calling of the multiplex PCR reads with MiXCR, one entry per CDR3 protein. The data contain hundreds of thousands of distinct CDR3 sequences, 14% of them singletons. The sequencing sample was made of blood. The receptors here all came from a woman between 18 and 29 years old with Graves' hyperthyroidism. The CDR3 runs from the conserved cysteine through the conserved F or W. D genes are given only for firm matches. Size tells how often a clone was seen (once, few, many) or the class of an expanded clone, and some rows leave it out.

>TRBV7-8|TRBD2|many|TRBJ2-3
CASKAGLSTDTQYF
TGTGCCAGCAAAGCGGGATTGAGCACAGATACGCAGTATTTT
>TRBV2|-|many|TRBJ1-5
CASSDGGNQPQHF
TGTGCCAGCAGTGACGGAGGGAATCAGCCCCAGCATTTT
>TRBV7-3|-|-|TRBJ2-1
CASSPPGETNEQFF
TGTGCCAGCAGCCCCCCGGGAGAAACCAATGAGCAGTTCTTC
>TRBV20-1|-|many|TRBJ2-7
CSARLKGEQYF
TGCAGTGCTAGACTTAAAGGCGAGCAGTACTTC
>TRBV30|TRBD1|few|TRBJ2-7
CAWRDWTGISYEQYF
TGTGCCTGGAGAGATTGGACAGGGATCTCCTACGAGCAGTACTTC
>TRBV11-2|TRBD2|-|TRBJ2-5
CASSRPRTSGRETQYF
TGTGCCAGCAGCCGACCCCGGACTAGCGGGAGAGAGACCCAGTACTTC
>TRBV7-2|-|few|TRBJ1-2
CASSLDGPYGYTF
TGTGCCAGCAGCTTAGACGGACCCTATGGCTACACCTTC
>TRBV29-1|-|few|TRBJ2-2
CSDTREVTGELFF
TGCAGCGACACCCGAGAGGTCACCGGGGAGCTGTTTTTT
>TRBV6-1|TRBD1|many|TRBJ1-2
CASYDTETGDYGYTF
TGTGCCAGCTACGATACGGAGACAGGGGACTATGGCTACACCTTC
>TRBV2|-|many|TRBJ1-2
CASSAPGIYGYTF
TGTGCCAGCAGTGCCCCTGGAATCTATGGCTACACCTTC
>TRBV6-1|-|many|TRBJ2-3
CASSAVGTQYF
TGTGCCAGCAGTGCAGTTGGTACGCAGTATTTT
>TRBV7-3|TRBD1|-|TRBJ2-2
CASSFTGVSTGELFF
TGTGCCAGCAGCTTTACAGGGGTCAGCACCGGGGAGCTGTTTTTT
>TRBV4-3|-|-|TRBJ2-3
CASSHLKRAGDTQYF
TGCGCCAGCAGCCACCTGAAGCGGGCGGGAGATACGCAGTATTTT
>TRBV29-1|TRBD1|few|TRBJ1-1
CSVGGTGGRGTEAFF
TGCAGCGTCGGTGGGACAGGGGGCCGAGGGACTGAAGCTTTCTTT
>TRBV7-9|-|once|TRBJ1-5
CASSLRAGTQQPQHF
TGTGCCAGCAGCCTTAGGGCAGGTACTCAACAGCCCCAGCATTTT
>TRBV20-1|TRBD2|-|TRBJ2-5
CSAREAGGPRETQYF
TGCAGTGCTAGAGAGGCGGGAGGCCCCCGGGAGACCCAGTACTTC
>TRBV20-1|-|few|TRBJ2-7
CSAREGEGASEQYF
TGCAGTGCTAGAGAGGGGGAGGGGGCGAGCGAGCAGTACTTC
>TRBV4-1|TRBD1|-|TRBJ2-3
CASSQLPLGTGATDTQYF
TGCGCCAGCAGCCAGTTACCACTCGGGACAGGAGCCACAGATACGCAGTATTTT
>TRBV4-1|TRBD2|few|TRBJ2-2
CASSQIAGGTGELFF
TGCGCCAGCAGCCAAATAGCGGGAGGCACCGGGGAGCTGTTTTTT
>TRBV6-1|TRBD1|few|TRBJ2-2
CASRGQGIGELFF
TGTGCCAGCAGGGGACAGGGAATCGGGGAGCTGTTTTTT
>TRBV6-9|TRBD1|-|TRBJ1-2
CASSWDRGAGYTF
TGTGCCAGCAGTTGGGACAGGGGAGCTGGCTACACCTTC
>TRBV4-1|TRBD2|few|TRBJ2-1
CASRRLAGVYEQFF
TGCGCCAGCCGTAGACTAGCGGGAGTTTATGAGCAGTTCTTC
>TRBV11-2|-|many|TRBJ2-7
CASSSFAYEQYF
TGTGCCAGCAGCTCTTTCGCCTACGAGCAGTACTTC
>TRBV2|TRBD1|many|TRBJ2-5
CASSYQTGGGETQYF
TGTGCCAGCAGTTACCAGACAGGGGGCGGAGAGACCCAGTACTTC
>TRBV28|-|-|TRBJ2-1
CASTQWYGQFF
TGTGCCAGCACCCAGTGGTACGGGCAGTTCTTC
>TRBV7-6|-|-|TRBJ2-5
CASSLAVQGPETQYF
TGTGCCAGCAGCTTAGCTGTACAGGGTCCGGAGACCCAGTACTTC
>TRBV12-5|TRBD2|many|TRBJ2-1
CASGPGVAGDEQFF
TGTGCTAGTGGCCCCGGGGTAGCGGGAGATGAGCAGTTCTTC
>TRBV13|-|many|TRBJ1-1
CASSLGRRGEAFF
TGTGCCAGCAGCTTAGGCCGCAGAGGTGAAGCTTTCTTT
>TRBV3-1|-|many|TRBJ2-5
CASSPGDSQETQYF
TGTGCCAGCAGCCCGGGGGACTCCCAAGAGACCCAGTACTTC
>TRBV2|TRBD1|-|TRBJ1-6
CASFRDRGYNSPLHF
TGTGCCAGTTTCCGGGACAGGGGCTATAATTCACCCCTCCACTTT
>TRBV29-1|TRBD1|few|TRBJ2-2
CSAEGAGELFF
TGCAGCGCCGAGGGGGCAGGGGAGCTGTTTTTT
>TRBV19|-|few|TRBJ1-5
CASSFLDQPQHF
TGTGCCAGTAGTTTCTTGGACCAGCCCCAGCATTTT
>TRBV5-8|-|few|TRBJ2-7
CASSLEGWQYF
TGTGCCAGCAGCTTGGAGGGGTGGCAGTACTTC
>TRBV6-1|TRBD1|few|TRBJ1-2
CASRPPGQGNGYTF
TGTGCCAGCAGACCACCCGGACAGGGGAATGGCTACACCTTC
>TRBV7-8|-|-|TRBJ1-2
CASSTFPPNYGYTF
TGTGCCAGCAGTACCTTCCCCCCTAACTATGGCTACACCTTC
>TRBV6-2/TRBV6-3|-|many|TRBJ1-1
CASSSGQWNTEAFF
TGTGCCAGCAGCTCTGGACAGTGGAACACTGAAGCTTTCTTT
>TRBV2|-|-|TRBJ2-5
CASSEALKQETQYF
TGTGCCAGCAGTGAAGCGCTGAAACAAGAGACCCAGTACTTC
>TRBV6-2/TRBV6-3|TRBD2|few|TRBJ2-1
CASSSYLSGSFNEQFF
TGTGCCAGCAGTTCCTATTTGAGCGGGAGCTTCAATGAGCAGTTCTTC
>TRBV6-5|-|many|TRBJ1-5
CASSYGSNQPQHF
TGTGCCAGCAGTTATGGGTCTAATCAGCCCCAGCATTTT
>TRBV11-2|-|many|TRBJ2-1
CASSLMGREGNEQFF
TGTGCCAGCAGCTTAATGGGGCGGGAAGGAAATGAGCAGTTCTTC
>TRBV11-2|-|many|TRBJ2-7
CASSLWGAAGPVGEQYF
TGTGCCAGCAGCTTGTGGGGGGCGGCCGGCCCCGTAGGGGAGCAGTACTTC
>TRBV30|-|many|TRBJ2-2
CAWSGRATGELFF
TGTGCCTGGAGTGGGAGGGCGACCGGGGAGCTGTTTTTT
>TRBV2|TRBD2|many|TRBJ2-3
CASRVSGTSGRTDTQYF
TGTGCCAGCAGGGTATCCGGGACTAGCGGGAGGACAGATACGCAGTATTTT
>TRBV27|-|-|TRBJ1-6
CASSLSSPIYNSPLHF
TGTGCCAGCAGTTTATCTTCCCCGATCTATAATTCACCCCTCCACTTT
>TRBV12-3/TRBV12-4|TRBD2|-|TRBJ2-7
CASSIASGRARDEQYF
TGTGCCAGCAGTATCGCTAGCGGGAGGGCCAGGGACGAGCAGTACTTC
>TRBV20-1|-|many|TRBJ2-7
CSARSSREIAYEQYF
TGCAGTGCCAGATCTTCCCGGGAGATAGCATACGAGCAGTACTTC
>TRBV20-1|-|-|TRBJ1-5
CSARDKTTGNQPQHF
TGCAGTGCTAGAGATAAGACCACCGGCAATCAGCCCCAGCATTTT
>TRBV5-1|TRBD1|many|TRBJ2-4
CASSGQGQGGNIQYF
TGCGCCAGCAGCGGCCAGGGACAGGGAGGAAACATTCAGTACTTC
>TRBV6-2/TRBV6-3|-|many|TRBJ2-5
CASTPNSRLGETQYF
TGTGCCAGCACACCTAACAGCCGGCTAGGGGAGACCCAGTACTTC
>TRBV12-3/TRBV12-4|-|few|TRBJ2-2
CASSLGGARSDTGELFF
TGTGCCAGCAGTTTAGGGGGGGCACGTAGTGACACCGGGGAGCTGTTTTTT
>TRBV9|-|few|TRBJ2-3
CASSVATGLIGTDTQYF
TGTGCCAGCAGCGTAGCTACAGGACTAATTGGCACAGATACGCAGTATTTT
>TRBV13|-|many|TRBJ1-4
CASSLAQFNEKLFF
TGTGCCAGCAGCTTAGCGCAGTTTAATGAAAAACTGTTTTTT
>TRBV7-2|-|many|TRBJ2-4
CASRGNLEKNIQYF
TGTGCCAGCAGGGGTAACCTGGAGAAAAACATTCAGTACTTC
>TRBV13|-|many|TRBJ1-1
CASSLRQLNTEAFF
TGTGCCAGCAGCCTACGACAGCTGAACACTGAAGCTTTCTTT
>TRBV15|-|few|TRBJ1-5
CATSRAGVGKPQHF
TGTGCCACCAGCAGAGCAGGGGTCGGGAAGCCCCAGCATTTT